This TCR beta chain was documented in a study of cytomegalovirus exposure and HLA in healthy donors. This CDR3 contains 17 residues. Germline CDR1 SGDLS, CDR2 YYNGEE. V shed 4 bases, J shed 6 bases, and the junction held 13 bases outside the gene matches. It was with 60 Vbeta and 13 Jbeta primers that the PCR ran. Some clones are missing from TCRdb's copy, which holds only in-frame ones; the method was immunoSEQ multiplex PCR. The sample shows approximately 150,000 clones, more than 60% of them seen only once. The TCR sequence derives from a male donor in good health and CMV-seronegative. The chain employs TRBV9 and TRBJ2-1; 10 nucleotides match TRBD2. The source material was PBMCs. Here the CDR3 reads CASSPTSGYNPGNEQFF. The CDR3 DNA reads as TGTGCCAGCAGCCCGACTAGCGGGTACAATCCGGGCAATGAGCAGTTCTTC.